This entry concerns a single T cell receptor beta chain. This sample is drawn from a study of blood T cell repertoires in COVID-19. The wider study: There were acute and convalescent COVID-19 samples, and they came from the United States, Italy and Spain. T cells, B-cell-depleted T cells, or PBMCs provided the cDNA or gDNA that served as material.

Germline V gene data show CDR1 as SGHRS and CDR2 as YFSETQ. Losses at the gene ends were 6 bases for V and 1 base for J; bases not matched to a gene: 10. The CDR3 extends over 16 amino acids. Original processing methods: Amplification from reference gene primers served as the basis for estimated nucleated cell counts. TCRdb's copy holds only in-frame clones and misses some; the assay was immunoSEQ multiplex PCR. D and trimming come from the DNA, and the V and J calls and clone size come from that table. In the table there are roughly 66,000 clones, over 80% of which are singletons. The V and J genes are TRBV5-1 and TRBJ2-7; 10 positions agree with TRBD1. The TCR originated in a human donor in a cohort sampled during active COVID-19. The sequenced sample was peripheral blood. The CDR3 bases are TGCGCCAGCAATGATGAAAGGACAGGGGGTTCCTACGAGCAGTACTTC. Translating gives CASNDERTGGSYEQYF.